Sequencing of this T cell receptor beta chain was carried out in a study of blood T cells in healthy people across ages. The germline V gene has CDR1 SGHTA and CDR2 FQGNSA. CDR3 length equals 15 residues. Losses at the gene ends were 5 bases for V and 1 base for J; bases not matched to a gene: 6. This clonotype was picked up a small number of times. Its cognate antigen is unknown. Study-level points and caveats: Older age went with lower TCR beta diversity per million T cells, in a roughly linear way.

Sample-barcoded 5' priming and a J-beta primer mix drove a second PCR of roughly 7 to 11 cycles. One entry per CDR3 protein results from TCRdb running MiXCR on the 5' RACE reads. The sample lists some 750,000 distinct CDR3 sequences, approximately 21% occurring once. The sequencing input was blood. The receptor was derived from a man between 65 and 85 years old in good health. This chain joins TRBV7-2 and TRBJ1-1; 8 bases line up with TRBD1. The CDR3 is CASSKRDRPNTEAFF. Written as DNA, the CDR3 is TGTGCCAGCAGCAAGCGGGACAGGCCGAACACTGAAGCTTTCTTT.